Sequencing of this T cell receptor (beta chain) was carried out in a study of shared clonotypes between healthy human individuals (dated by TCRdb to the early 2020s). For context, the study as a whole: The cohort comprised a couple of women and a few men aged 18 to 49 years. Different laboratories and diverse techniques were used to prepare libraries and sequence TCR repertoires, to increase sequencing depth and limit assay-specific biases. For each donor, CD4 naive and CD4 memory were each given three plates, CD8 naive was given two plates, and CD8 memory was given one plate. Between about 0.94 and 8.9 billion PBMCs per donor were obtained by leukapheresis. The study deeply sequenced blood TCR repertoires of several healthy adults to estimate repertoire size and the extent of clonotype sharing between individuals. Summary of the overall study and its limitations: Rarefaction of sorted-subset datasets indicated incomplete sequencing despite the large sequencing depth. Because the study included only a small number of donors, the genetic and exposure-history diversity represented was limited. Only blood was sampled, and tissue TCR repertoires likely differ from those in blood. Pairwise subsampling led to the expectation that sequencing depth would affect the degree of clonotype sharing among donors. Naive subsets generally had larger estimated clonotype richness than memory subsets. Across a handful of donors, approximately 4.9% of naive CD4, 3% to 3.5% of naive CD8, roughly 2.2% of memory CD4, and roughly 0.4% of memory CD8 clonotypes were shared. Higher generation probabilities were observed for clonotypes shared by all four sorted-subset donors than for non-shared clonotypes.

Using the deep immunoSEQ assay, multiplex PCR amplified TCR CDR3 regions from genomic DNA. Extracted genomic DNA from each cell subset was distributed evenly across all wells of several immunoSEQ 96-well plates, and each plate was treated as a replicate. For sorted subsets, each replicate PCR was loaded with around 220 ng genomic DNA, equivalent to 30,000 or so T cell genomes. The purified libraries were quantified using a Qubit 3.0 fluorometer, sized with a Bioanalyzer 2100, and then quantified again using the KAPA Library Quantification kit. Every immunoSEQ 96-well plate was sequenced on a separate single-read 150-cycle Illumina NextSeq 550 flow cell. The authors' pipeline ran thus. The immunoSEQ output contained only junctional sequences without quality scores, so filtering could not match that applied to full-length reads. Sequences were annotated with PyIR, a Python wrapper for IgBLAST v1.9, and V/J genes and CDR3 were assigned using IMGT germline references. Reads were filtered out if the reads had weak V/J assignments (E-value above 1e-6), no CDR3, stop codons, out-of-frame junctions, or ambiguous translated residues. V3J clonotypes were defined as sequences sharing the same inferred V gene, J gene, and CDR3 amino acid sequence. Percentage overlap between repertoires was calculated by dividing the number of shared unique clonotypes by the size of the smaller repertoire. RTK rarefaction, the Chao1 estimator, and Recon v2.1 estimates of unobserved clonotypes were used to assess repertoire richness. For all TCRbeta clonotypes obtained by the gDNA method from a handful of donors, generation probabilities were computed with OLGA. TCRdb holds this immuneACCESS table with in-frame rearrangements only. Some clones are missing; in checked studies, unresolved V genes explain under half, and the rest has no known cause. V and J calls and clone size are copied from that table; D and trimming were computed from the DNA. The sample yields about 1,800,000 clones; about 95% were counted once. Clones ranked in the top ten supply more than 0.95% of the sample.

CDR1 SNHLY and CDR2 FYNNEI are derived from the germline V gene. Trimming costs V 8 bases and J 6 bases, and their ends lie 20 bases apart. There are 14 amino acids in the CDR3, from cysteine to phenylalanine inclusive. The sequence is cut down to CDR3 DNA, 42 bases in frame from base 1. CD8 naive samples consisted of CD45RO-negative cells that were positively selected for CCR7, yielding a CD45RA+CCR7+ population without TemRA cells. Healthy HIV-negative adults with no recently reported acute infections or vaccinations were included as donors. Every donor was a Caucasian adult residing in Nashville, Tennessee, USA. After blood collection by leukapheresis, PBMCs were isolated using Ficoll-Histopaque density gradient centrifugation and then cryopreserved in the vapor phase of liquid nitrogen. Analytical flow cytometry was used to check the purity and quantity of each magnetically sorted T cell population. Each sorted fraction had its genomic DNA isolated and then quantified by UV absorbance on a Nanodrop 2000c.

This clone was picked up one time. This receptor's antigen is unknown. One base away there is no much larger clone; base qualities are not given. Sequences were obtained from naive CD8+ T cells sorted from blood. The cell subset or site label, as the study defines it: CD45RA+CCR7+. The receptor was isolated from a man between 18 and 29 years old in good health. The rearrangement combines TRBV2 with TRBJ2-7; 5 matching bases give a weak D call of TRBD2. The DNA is TGTGCCAGCGACCCAGGAGAGGGTTTAGTCGAGCAGTACTTC. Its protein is CASDPGEGLVEQYF.